Listed below are T cell receptor beta chains from one sample, sequenced in a study of blood T cell repertoires in COVID-19. Some clones are missing from TCRdb's copy, which holds only in-frame ones; the method was immunoSEQ multiplex PCR. The table shows roughly 150,000 clones, with 80% to 90% occurring only once. The sample consisted of peripheral blood. The source is a woman aged 40 to 55 with acute or convalescent COVID-19. Both conserved end residues are part of each CDR3. The D gene is left open where the match is weak. Size is stated for part of the rows, as once, few or many counts, or as a class when the clone is expanded.

D gene: -
clone size: -
V gene: TRBV7-8
J gene: TRBJ2-3
CDR3 DNA: TGTGCCAGCCGCGGACTCACAGATACGCAGTATTTT
CDR3 protein: CASRGLTDTQYF

D gene: TRBD1
clone size: -
V gene: TRBV3-1/TRBV3-2
J gene: TRBJ2-1
CDR3 DNA: TGTGCCAGCAGCCTGTGGACAGGGGCCGGTGAGCAGTTCTTC
CDR3 protein: CASSLWTGAGEQFF

D gene: TRBD1
clone size: -
V gene: TRBV7-8
J gene: TRBJ1-4
CDR3 DNA: TGTGCCAGCAGCTACCGGCCAAGGGACAGCGACAATGTTCCAACTAATGAAAAACTGTTTTTT
CDR3 protein: CASSYRPRDSDNVPTNEKLFF

D gene: -
clone size: -
V gene: TRBV7-3
J gene: TRBJ2-7
CDR3 DNA: TGTGCCAGCAGCTTAGCCGGGACGGGGGACTACGAGCAGTACTTC
CDR3 protein: CASSLAGTGDYEQYF

D gene: TRBD1
clone size: once
V gene: TRBV7-3
J gene: TRBJ1-1
CDR3 DNA: TGTGCCAGCAGCTTAACGGGACAGATGAACACTGAAGCTTTCTTT
CDR3 protein: CASSLTGQMNTEAFF

D gene: -
clone size: -
V gene: TRBV14
J gene: TRBJ2-7
CDR3 DNA: TGTGCCAGCAGCCAAGACCGGGGGACAGCCTACGAGCAGTACTTC
CDR3 protein: CASSQDRGTAYEQYF

D gene: TRBD2
clone size: once
V gene: TRBV9
J gene: TRBJ2-3
CDR3 DNA: TGTGCCAGCAGCGTAGGAGAACTAGCGGGGTTTACAGATACGCAGTATTTT
CDR3 protein: CASSVGELAGFTDTQYF

D gene: -
clone size: once
V gene: TRBV4-2
J gene: TRBJ2-7
CDR3 DNA: TGTGCCAGCAGCCAAGCCCTACAGGTTTCCTACGAGCAGTACTTC
CDR3 protein: CASSQALQVSYEQYF

D gene: TRBD2
clone size: -
V gene: TRBV11-3
J gene: TRBJ2-5
CDR3 DNA: TGTGCCAGCAGCTTTCGGGGTTCCGGGACTAGCAAGGTAGAGACCCAGTACTTC
CDR3 protein: CASSFRGSGTSKVETQYF

D gene: TRBD2
clone size: -
V gene: TRBV27
J gene: TRBJ2-7
CDR3 DNA: TGTGCCAGCAGTTTGACTAGCGGGAGGACCTACTCCTACGAGCAGTACTTC
CDR3 protein: CASSLTSGRTYSYEQYF

D gene: -
clone size: -
V gene: TRBV29-1
J gene: TRBJ2-5
CDR3 DNA: TGCAGCGTTGAAGGAGGAGGAGCCCAAGAGACCCAGTACTTC
CDR3 protein: CSVEGGGAQETQYF

D gene: TRBD2
clone size: -
V gene: TRBV5-1
J gene: TRBJ2-7
CDR3 DNA: TGCGCCAGCAGCTTGGTGGGCGGGGGGCCAAGCTCCTACGAGCAGTACTTC
CDR3 protein: CASSLVGGGPSSYEQYF

D gene: TRBD1
clone size: few
V gene: TRBV19
J gene: TRBJ1-1
CDR3 DNA: TGTGCCAGTAGTGTAGGACCGGGACAGGCCACTGAAGCTTTCTTT
CDR3 protein: CASSVGPGQATEAFF

D gene: TRBD1
clone size: -
V gene: TRBV12-5
J gene: TRBJ2-3
CDR3 DNA: TGTGCTAGTGGTTTAGGGGACAGGGGTGCAGATACGCAGTATTTT
CDR3 protein: CASGLGDRGADTQYF

D gene: -
clone size: -
V gene: TRBV4-2
J gene: TRBJ1-2
CDR3 DNA: TGTGCCAGCAGCCAAGTCGATCCGGGACACCCCTATGGCTACACCTTC
CDR3 protein: CASSQVDPGHPYGYTF

D gene: TRBD1
clone size: -
V gene: TRBV3-1/TRBV3-2
J gene: TRBJ1-2
CDR3 DNA: TGTGCCAGCAGCTCGGGACAGGGGTTAGGCTACACCTTC
CDR3 protein: CASSSGQGLGYTF

D gene: TRBD2
clone size: -
V gene: TRBV3-1/TRBV3-2
J gene: TRBJ2-1
CDR3 DNA: TGTGCCAGCAGCCCCGGGACTAGCGGGGGGGCCTACAATGAGCAGTTCTTC
CDR3 protein: CASSPGTSGGAYNEQFF

D gene: -
clone size: few
V gene: TRBV7-3
J gene: TRBJ2-1
CDR3 DNA: TGTGCCAGCAGCCCCGGAGGGTTTTCCTACAATGAGCAGTTCTTC
CDR3 protein: CASSPGGFSYNEQFF

D gene: -
clone size: -
V gene: TRBV28
J gene: TRBJ1-5
CDR3 DNA: TGTGCCAGCAGTTTATTGGGGAGTCGGAATCAGCCCCAGCATTTT
CDR3 protein: CASSLLGSRNQPQHF

D gene: TRBD1
clone size: -
V gene: TRBV2
J gene: TRBJ1-4
CDR3 DNA: TGTGCCAGCAGTGAGACAGGGTTGTCTAATGAAAAACTGTTTTTT
CDR3 protein: CASSETGLSNEKLFF

D gene: -
clone size: -
V gene: TRBV29-1
J gene: TRBJ2-3
CDR3 DNA: TGCAGCGTTGAAGATTTCTTGGCATCAACCGATTATACGCAGTATTTT
CDR3 protein: CSVEDFLASTDYTQYF

D gene: -
clone size: -
V gene: TRBV7-9
J gene: TRBJ1-6
CDR3 DNA: TGTGCCAGCAGCTTAAGCGGGGCTGTAAATTCACCCCTCCACTTT
CDR3 protein: CASSLSGAVNSPLHF

D gene: -
clone size: -
V gene: TRBV5-1
J gene: TRBJ2-3
CDR3 DNA: TGCGCCAGCAGCCCGGTCATGGATACGCAGTATTTT
CDR3 protein: CASSPVMDTQYF

D gene: -
clone size: -
V gene: TRBV28
J gene: TRBJ1-5
CDR3 DNA: TGTGCCAGCAGTTTGCCCCTAACGGGCAATCAGCCCCAGCATTTT
CDR3 protein: CASSLPLTGNQPQHF

D gene: TRBD1
clone size: -
V gene: TRBV7-9
J gene: TRBJ1-2
CDR3 DNA: TGTGCCAGCAGCTTTACTCTAACAGGGGACTATGGCTACACCTTC
CDR3 protein: CASSFTLTGDYGYTF

D gene: TRBD1
clone size: -
V gene: TRBV19
J gene: TRBJ2-2
CDR3 DNA: TGTGCCAGTAGTGACAGGGGACACACCGGGGAGCTGTTTTTT
CDR3 protein: CASSDRGHTGELFF

D gene: TRBD1
clone size: -
V gene: TRBV15
J gene: TRBJ2-5
CDR3 DNA: TGTGCCACCAGCAGGCTTCAGGGGGTAGGGGAGACCCAGTACTTC
CDR3 protein: CATSRLQGVGETQYF

D gene: -
clone size: -
V gene: TRBV5-6
J gene: TRBJ2-7
CDR3 DNA: TGTGCCAGCAGCTTGGTGGGGCCAGAAGGATTCGAGCAGTACTTC
CDR3 protein: CASSLVGPEGFEQYF

D gene: TRBD2
clone size: -
V gene: TRBV30
J gene: TRBJ2-1
CDR3 DNA: TGTGCCTGGAGTGCTAGCGGGCCTGGGTACAATGAGCAGTTCTTC
CDR3 protein: CAWSASGPGYNEQFF

D gene: -
clone size: -
V gene: TRBV19
J gene: TRBJ1-1
CDR3 DNA: TGTGCCAGTAGTCCGACCGGGGGGATGGGCACTGAAGCTTTCTTT
CDR3 protein: CASSPTGGMGTEAFF

D gene: TRBD2
clone size: -
V gene: TRBV7-2
J gene: TRBJ2-3
CDR3 DNA: TGTGCCAGCAGCTTAGTTAATAGCGGGACCACAGATACGCAGTATTTT
CDR3 protein: CASSLVNSGTTDTQYF

D gene: -
clone size: -
V gene: TRBV28
J gene: TRBJ2-3
CDR3 DNA: TGTGCCAGCAGTTTTCCCCTAGGCAGCACAGATACGCAGTATTTT
CDR3 protein: CASSFPLGSTDTQYF

D gene: -
clone size: once
V gene: TRBV6-1
J gene: TRBJ2-1
CDR3 DNA: TGTGCCAGCAGTGGGGGTTTCAGGCAGGGCCCCTACAATGAGCAGTTCTTC
CDR3 protein: CASSGGFRQGPYNEQFF

D gene: -
clone size: -
V gene: TRBV5-6
J gene: TRBJ1-6
CDR3 DNA: TGTGCCAGCAGCTCGGACACTAATAATTCACCCCTCCACTTT
CDR3 protein: CASSSDTNNSPLHF

D gene: TRBD2
clone size: once
V gene: TRBV24-1
J gene: TRBJ2-1
CDR3 DNA: TGTGCCACCAGTGATACGACTAGCGGGCAATACAATGAGCAGTTCTTC
CDR3 protein: CATSDTTSGQYNEQFF

D gene: -
clone size: -
V gene: TRBV6-5
J gene: TRBJ1-6
CDR3 DNA: TGTGCCAGTCATAGGAGCTCCTATAATTCACCCCTCCACTTT
CDR3 protein: CASHRSSYNSPLHF